A selection of T cell receptor beta chains follows, all from one sample in a study of CD8 T cell repertoires and HIV-1 epitope variants. These receptors' antigens are unknown. Data came from immunoSEQ multiplex PCR; TCRdb stores just in-frame clones and leaves some out. The table lists thousands of clones, under 70% of them singletons. Sequenced sample: cultured CD8+ T cells derived from PBMCs. The receptor source for this set is a male donor with HIV. Each CDR3 is given with its conserved first and last residue. Fields, in order: clone size, V gene, J gene, D gene, CDR3 protein, CDR3 DNA. A D gene is named only where the DNA matches it firmly. The size field is filled for only some rows; it gives once, few, many or a size class.

>.|TRBV6-6|TRBJ2-1|.
CASSYRDNEQFF
TGTGCCAGCAGTTACAGGGATAATGAGCAGTTCTTC
>.|TRBV6-5|TRBJ2-1|.
CASSSLGRSNEQFF
TGTGCCAGCAGTTCCCTCGGCAGGTCCAATGAGCAGTTCTTC
>.|TRBV5-8|TRBJ2-1|.
CASSLGDNEQFF
TGTGCCAGCAGCTTGGGAGACAATGAGCAGTTCTTC
>few|TRBV13|TRBJ1-3|.
CASSLEGNTIYF
TGTGCCAGCAGCCTAGAGGGAAACACCATATATTTT
>.|TRBV7-6|TRBJ2-2|.
CASSASTRGGGSTGELFF
TGTGCCAGCAGCGCATCGACAAGGGGCGGCGGTAGCACCGGGGAGCTGTTTTTT
>few|TRBV4-3|TRBJ1-2|.
CASSQSRGLNYGYTF
TGCGCCAGCAGCCAGTCGCGGGGGCTGAACTATGGCTACACCTTC
>once|TRBV7-9|TRBJ1-5|.
CASSLDGGRDQPQHF
TGTGCCAGCAGCTTGGATGGGGGCCGAGACCAGCCCCAGCATTTT
>.|TRBV5-4|TRBJ1-1|TRBD1
CASSPPAGGAFF
TGTGCCAGCAGCCCGCCGGCAGGGGGAGCTTTCTTT
>.|TRBV2|TRBJ1-1|TRBD1
CASSEPDRGGTEAFF
TGTGCCAGCAGTGAACCAGACAGGGGGGGCACTGAAGCTTTCTTT
>medium-sized|TRBV11-2|TRBJ1-5|.
CASSRDQEGQPQHF
TGTGCCAGCAGCAGGGACCAGGAGGGTCAGCCCCAGCATTTT
>.|TRBV27|TRBJ2-7|.
CASSSGSSYEQYF
TGTGCCAGCAGTTCCGGGTCCTCCTACGAGCAGTACTTC
>.|TRBV4-3|TRBJ2-1|TRBD1
CASSQDSLRDREGDEQFF
TGCGCCAGCAGCCAAGATAGCTTGAGGGACAGGGAAGGGGATGAGCAGTTCTTC
>.|TRBV27|TRBJ2-2|.
CASSSITGTGELFF
TGTGCCAGCAGCTCCATAACCGGGACCGGGGAGCTGTTTTTT
>.|TRBV2|TRBJ1-3|TRBD1
CASSEGQGRNTIYF
TGTGCCAGCAGTGAAGGACAGGGCAGAAACACCATATATTTT
>.|TRBV28|TRBJ1-3|.
CASSLVSSGNTIYF
TGTGCCAGCAGTTTGGTCAGCTCTGGAAACACCATATATTTT
>.|TRBV6-1|TRBJ1-2|.
CASSEQGTYGYTF
TGTGCCAGCAGTGAGCAGGGGACCTATGGCTACACCTTC
>.|TRBV19|TRBJ1-2|.
CASSRSGAVSGVSYTF
TGTGCCAGTAGTCGTTCAGGGGCGGTTTCGGGCGTAAGCTACACCTTC
>.|TRBV10-3|TRBJ1-1|.
CAISESEENTEAFF
TGTGCCATCAGTGAGTCGGAAGAGAACACTGAAGCTTTCTTT
>.|TRBV28|TRBJ1-5|.
CASTTPRGPQHF
TGTGCCAGCACCACACCCAGGGGGCCCCAGCATTTT
>few|TRBV21-1|TRBJ1-2|.
CASSHQPGYF
TGTGCCAGCAGCCACCAGCCGGGTTACTTC
>.|TRBV30|TRBJ1-6|.
CAWTEGSSYNSPLHF
TGTGCCTGGACAGAAGGGAGCTCCTATAATTCACCCCTCCACTTT
>.|TRBV7-6|TRBJ1-2|TRBD1
CASSGQGWNGYTF
TGTGCCAGCAGCGGACAGGGGTGGAATGGCTACACCTTC
>.|TRBV27|TRBJ2-7|.
CASSPGIGWDEQYF
TGTGCCAGCAGCCCAGGGATAGGGTGGGACGAGCAGTACTTC
>.|TRBV6-5|TRBJ1-2|.
CASSSEGMDYGYTF
TGTGCCAGCAGTAGTGAGGGGATGGACTATGGCTACACCTTC
>few|TRBV7-9|TRBJ2-1|.
CASSPTGGEQFF
TGTGCCAGCAGCCCCACCGGGGGTGAGCAGTTCTTC
>.|TRBV30|TRBJ1-5|TRBD1
CAWSSGTAQGQPQHF
TGTGCCTGGAGTTCTGGGACAGCCCAGGGGCAGCCCCAGCATTTT
>.|TRBV6-5|TRBJ1-2|TRBD1
CASSNFGTGAGGYTF
TGTGCCAGCAGTAACTTCGGGACAGGGGCCGGTGGCTACACCTTC
>.|TRBV5-5|TRBJ2-2|TRBD1
CASSWGTGATGELFF
TGTGCCAGCAGCTGGGGGACAGGGGCTACCGGGGAGCTGTTTTTT
>.|TRBV7-2|TRBJ1-2|.
CASSLAPQGYGYTF
TGTGCCAGCAGCTTAGCGCCACAGGGCTATGGCTACACCTTC
>.|TRBV10-3|TRBJ2-3|TRBD2
CATGPSGTTDTQYF
TGTGCCACCGGGCCTAGCGGGACCACAGATACGCAGTATTTT
>.|TRBV19|TRBJ2-5|.
CASSIVGVETQYF
TGTGCCAGTAGTATAGTAGGGGTAGAGACCCAGTACTTC
>few|TRBV13|TRBJ1-3|.
CASSGGFGASSGNTIYF
TGTGCCAGCAGCGGTGGATTTGGGGCTAGCTCTGGAAACACCATATATTTT
>.|TRBV10-3|TRBJ2-7|.
CAISKRDILTGQYF
TGTGCCATCAGTAAAAGGGACATCCTTACGGGGCAGTACTTC
>.|TRBV4-1|TRBJ1-1|.
CASSQGTVGGAHTEAFF
TGCGCCAGCAGCCAAGGAACGGTCGGGGGGGCGCACACTGAAGCTTTCTTT
>few|TRBV28|TRBJ1-1|.
CASSLRLVANTEAFF
TGTGCCAGCAGTTTGCGGCTGGTAGCTAACACTGAAGCTTTCTTT
>.|TRBV5-1|TRBJ2-3|.
CASSFGNTTSTDTQYF
TGCGCCAGCAGCTTTGGGAACACCACTAGCACAGATACGCAGTATTTT
>.|TRBV7-2|TRBJ1-1|.
CASSLGNPEAFF
TGTGCCAGCAGCTTGGGTAACCCTGAAGCTTTCTTT
>.|TRBV5-5|TRBJ2-5|TRBD2
CASSLSLAGIQETQYF
TGTGCCAGCAGCTTGAGCCTAGCGGGGATCCAAGAGACCCAGTACTTC
>.|TRBV13|TRBJ2-7|TRBD1
CASSLRGTGGYEQYF
TGTGCCAGCAGCTTAAGGGGGACAGGGGGCTACGAGCAGTACTTC
>.|TRBV23-1|TRBJ2-2|TRBD1
CASNTSRDRGLAGADGELFF
TGCGCCAGCAACACCTCCCGGGACAGGGGGCTAGCGGGAGCGGACGGGGAGCTGTTTTTT
>.|TRBV5-1|TRBJ2-1|.
CASSLGWGEYNEQFF
TGCGCCAGCAGCTTGGGATGGGGGGAGTACAATGAGCAGTTCTTC
>.|TRBV19|TRBJ2-3|TRBD1
CASSIGGQAADTQYF
TGTGCCAGTAGTATTGGGGGACAGGCGGCAGATACGCAGTATTTT
>.|TRBV11-2|TRBJ2-7|TRBD2
CASRAGDSSSYEQYF
TGTGCCAGCAGGGCGGGAGACAGTAGCTCCTACGAGCAGTACTTC
>.|TRBV12-1|TRBJ2-1|.
CASSFFGTPTNEQFF
TGTGCCAGCAGCTTCTTCGGGACTCCTACCAATGAGCAGTTCTTC
>few|TRBV5-6|TRBJ2-2|.
CASSLGPNTGELFF
TGTGCCAGCAGCTTGGGGCCGAACACCGGGGAGCTGTTTTTT
>.|TRBV19|TRBJ2-1|TRBD1
CASSISGGVEQFF
TGTGCCAGTAGTATCTCAGGGGGCGTTGAGCAGTTCTTC
>.|TRBV9|TRBJ2-7|TRBD1
CASSVGQTPLNEQYF
TGTGCCAGCAGCGTGGGACAGACCCCTTTGAACGAGCAGTACTTC
>.|TRBV9|TRBJ2-1|.
CASSPRLDAYNEQFF
TGTGCCAGCAGCCCGCGACTTGATGCCTACAATGAGCAGTTCTTC
>few|TRBV9|TRBJ2-2|.
CASSSGGDTGELFF
TGTGCCAGCAGCTCAGGGGGGGACACCGGGGAGCTGTTTTTT
>.|TRBV5-8|TRBJ2-2|.
CASNLLNTGELFF
TGTGCCAGCAATTTGCTAAACACCGGGGAGCTGTTTTTT
>few|TRBV5-6|TRBJ2-7|.
CASSLDPNEQYF
TGTGCCAGCAGCTTGGACCCAAACGAGCAGTACTTC
>.|TRBV5-1|TRBJ2-3|.
CASSLGHPSTDTQYF
TGCGCCAGCAGCTTAGGACATCCTAGCACAGATACGCAGTATTTT
>.|TRBV6-5|TRBJ1-1|TRBD1
CASSQRLAGGTEAFF
TGTGCCAGCAGCCAAAGGTTGGCAGGGGGCACTGAAGCTTTCTTT
>.|TRBV28|TRBJ1-6|.
CASGAGNSPLHF
TGTGCCAGCGGGGCCGGGAACTCACCCCTCCACTTT